This TCR beta chain was captured in a study of CD8 T cells in Susac syndrome. It was with random hexamers that roughly 0.45 to 1 ug RNA was reverse transcribed. TCRdb recomputed calls from the immunoSEQ multiplex PCR reads with MiXCR, one row per CDR3 protein. The sample shows some 260,000 distinct CDR3 sequences, around 83% of them seen only once. With 1 base removed from V and 4 bases from J, the gap between germline ends came to 10 bases. The CDR3 extends over 14 amino acids. The germline CDR1 and CDR2 sequences are SEHNR and FQNEAQ (reference sequence). The sample taken for sequencing was CD8+ T cells from PBMCs. The rearrangement joins TRBV7-9 to TRBJ1-2, with unresolved D. The receptor comes from a human donor with multiple sclerosis. The CDR3 nucleotides read TGTGCCAGCAGCTTAGAACGGCTTCTCTATGGCTACACCTTC. Residues: CASSLERLLYGYTF.